This T cell receptor beta chain was profiled in a study of CD8 T cells in Susac syndrome. Germline V gene lookup returns CDR1 SGHRS and CDR2 YFSETQ. Trimming at V came to 0 bases and at J to 4 bases, leaving 3 bases not matched to a gene. The CDR3 has 14 residues. When the RNA was reverse transcribed, random hexamers were used with an input of about 0.5 to 1 ug. The amplification used immunoSEQ multiplex PCR on TCR beta CDR3; it spanned 54 Vbeta and 13 Jbeta. TCRdb passed the immunoSEQ multiplex PCR reads through MiXCR, listing each CDR3 protein once. The table has around 300,000 distinct CDR3 sequences, approximately 85% seen once. TEMRA cells were FACS-enriched, unlike CD8+ and CD4+ T cells, which were negatively isolated.

The source is a human donor with multiple sclerosis. This chain joins TRBV5-1 and TRBJ2-5; TRBD2 matches 7 bases. The sequencing sample was made of CD8+ T cells from PBMCs. CDR3 nucleotides: TGCGCCAGCAGCTTGGAATGGGAGGGAGAGACCCAGTACTTC. Amino acids: CASSLEWEGETQYF.